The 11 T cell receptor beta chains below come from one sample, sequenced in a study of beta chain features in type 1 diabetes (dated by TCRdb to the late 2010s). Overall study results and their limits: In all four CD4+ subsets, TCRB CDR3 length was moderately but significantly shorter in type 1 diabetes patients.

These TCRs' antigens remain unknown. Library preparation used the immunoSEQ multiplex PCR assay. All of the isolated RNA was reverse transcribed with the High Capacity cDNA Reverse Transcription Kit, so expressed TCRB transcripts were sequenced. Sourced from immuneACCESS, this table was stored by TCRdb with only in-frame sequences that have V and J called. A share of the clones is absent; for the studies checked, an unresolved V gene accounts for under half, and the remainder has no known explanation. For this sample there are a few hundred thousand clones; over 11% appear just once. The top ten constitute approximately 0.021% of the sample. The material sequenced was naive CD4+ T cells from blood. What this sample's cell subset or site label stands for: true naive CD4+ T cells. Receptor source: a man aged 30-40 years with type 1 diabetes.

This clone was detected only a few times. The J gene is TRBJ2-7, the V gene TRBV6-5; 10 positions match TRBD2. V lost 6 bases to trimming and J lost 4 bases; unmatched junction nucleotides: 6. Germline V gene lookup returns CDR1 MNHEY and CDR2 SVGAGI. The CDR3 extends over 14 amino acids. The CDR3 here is CASSSRTSGYEQYF. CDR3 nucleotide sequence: TGTGCCAGCAGCTCTAGGACTAGCGGATACGAGCAGTACTTC.

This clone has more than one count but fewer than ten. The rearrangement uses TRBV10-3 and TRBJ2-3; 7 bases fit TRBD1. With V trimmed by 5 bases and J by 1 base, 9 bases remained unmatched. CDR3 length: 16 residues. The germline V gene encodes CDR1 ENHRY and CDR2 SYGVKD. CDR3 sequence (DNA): TGTGCCATCAGTTATGGGACCGGGACAGGCACAGATACGCAGTATTTT. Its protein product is CAISYGTGTGTDTQYF.

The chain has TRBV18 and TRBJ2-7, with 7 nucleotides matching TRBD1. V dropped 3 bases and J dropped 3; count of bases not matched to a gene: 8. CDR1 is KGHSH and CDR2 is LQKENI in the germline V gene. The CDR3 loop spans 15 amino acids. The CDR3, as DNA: TGTGCCAGCTCACCGAGGGACAGACCACTCTACGAGCAGTACTTC. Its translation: CASSPRDRPLYEQYF.

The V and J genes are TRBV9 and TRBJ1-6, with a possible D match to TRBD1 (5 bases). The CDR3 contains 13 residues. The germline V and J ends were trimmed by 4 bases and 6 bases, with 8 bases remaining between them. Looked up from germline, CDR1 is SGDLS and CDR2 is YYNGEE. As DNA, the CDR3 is TGTGCCAGCAGCCCGACAGTTAATTCACCCCTCCACTTT. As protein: CASSPTVNSPLHF. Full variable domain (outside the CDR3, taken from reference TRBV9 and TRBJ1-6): DSGVTQTPKHLITATGQRVTLRCSPRSGDLSVYWYQQSLDQGLQFLIQYYNGEERAKGNILERFSAQQFPDLHSELNLSSLELGDSALYFCASSPTVNSPLHFGNGTRLTVT.

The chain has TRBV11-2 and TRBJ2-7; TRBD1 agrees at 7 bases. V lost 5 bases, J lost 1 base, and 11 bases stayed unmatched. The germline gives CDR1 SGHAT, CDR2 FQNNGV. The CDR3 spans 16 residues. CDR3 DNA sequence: TGTGCCAGCAGCCGCGTCCGGGACAGTCCGTCCTACGAGCAGTACTTC. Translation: CASSRVRDSPSYEQYF.

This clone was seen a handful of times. The CDR3 DNA is TGTGCCAGTAGTAAGGACAGGGGGATCTATGGCTACACCTTC. It is translated as CASSKDRGIYGYTF. The chain couples TRBV19 to TRBJ1-2, with 10 bases fitting TRBD1. The CDR3 contains 14 residues. Germline trimming cut 4 bases from V and 4 bases from J; bases unmatched to any gene: 3. Germline CDR1 reads LNHDA; CDR2 reads SQIVND (reference sequence).

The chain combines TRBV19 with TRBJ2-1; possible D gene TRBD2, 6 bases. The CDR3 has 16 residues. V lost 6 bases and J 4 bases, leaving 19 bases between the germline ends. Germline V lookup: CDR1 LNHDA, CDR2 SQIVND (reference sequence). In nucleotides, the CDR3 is TGTGCCAGTAGCCCCCCGCCAGGAGGGGTATACAATGAGCAGTTCTTC. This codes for CASSPPPGGVYNEQFF.

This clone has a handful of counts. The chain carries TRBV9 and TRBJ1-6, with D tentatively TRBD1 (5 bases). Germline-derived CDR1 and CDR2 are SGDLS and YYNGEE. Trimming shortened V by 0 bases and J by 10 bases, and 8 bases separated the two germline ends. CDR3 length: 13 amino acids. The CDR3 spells CASSVGGDSPLHF. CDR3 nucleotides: TGTGCCAGCAGCGTAGGGGGGGACTCACCCCTCCACTTT.

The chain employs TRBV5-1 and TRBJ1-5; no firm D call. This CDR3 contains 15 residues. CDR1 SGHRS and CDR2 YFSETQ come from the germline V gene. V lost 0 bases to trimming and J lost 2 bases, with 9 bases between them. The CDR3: CASSLDGVGNQPQHF. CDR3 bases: TGCGCCAGCAGCTTGGACGGGGTTGGCAATCAGCCCCAGCATTTT.

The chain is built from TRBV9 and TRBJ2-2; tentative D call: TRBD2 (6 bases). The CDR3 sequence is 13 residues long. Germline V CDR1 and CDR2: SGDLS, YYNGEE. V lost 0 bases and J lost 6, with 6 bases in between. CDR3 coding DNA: TGTGCCAGCAGCGTAGGGAGGGCCGGGGAGCTGTTTTTT. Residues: CASSVGRAGELFF.

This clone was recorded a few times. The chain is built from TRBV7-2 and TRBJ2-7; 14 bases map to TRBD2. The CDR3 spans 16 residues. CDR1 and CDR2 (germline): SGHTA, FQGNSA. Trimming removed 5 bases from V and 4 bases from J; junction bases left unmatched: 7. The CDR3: CASSQGLAGVGYEQYF. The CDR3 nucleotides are TGTGCCAGCAGCCAGGGACTAGCGGGAGTAGGGTACGAGCAGTACTTC. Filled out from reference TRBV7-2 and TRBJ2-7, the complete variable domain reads GAGVSQSPSNKVTEKGKDVELRCDPISGHTALYWYRQSLGQGLEFLIYFQGNSAPDKSGLPSDRFSAERTGGSVSTLTIQRTQQEDSAVYLCASSQGLAGVGYEQYFGPGTRLTVT.